One and the same sample provided the 5 T cell receptor beta chains below, sequenced in a study of blood T cells in healthy people across ages. A sample-barcoded 5' primer and a J-beta primer mix were used in a second PCR of roughly 6 to 11 cycles. TCRdb re-called the 5' RACE reads with MiXCR, one entry per CDR3 protein. The data contain fewer than 950,000 distinct CDR3 sequences, 40% to 65% of them seen just once; the ten biggest clones take up around 40%. Sequenced: blood. These receptors were taken from a man at least 80 years old in good health.

This clonotype was detected a few times. CDR3 DNA sequence: TGCGCCAGCAGCTTGGTCGGCCACCAAGAGACCCAGTACTTC. It is translated as CASSLVGHQETQYF. The chain couples TRBV5-1 to TRBJ2-5; D is unclear. Germline lookup yields CDR1 SGHRS and CDR2 YFSETQ. V was clipped by 0 bases and J by 0 bases, with 6 bases between them. This CDR3 contains 14 residues.

V gene TRBV7-2 combines with J gene TRBJ2-1; D unclear. Germline V gives CDR1 SGHTA, CDR2 FQGNSA. The length of the CDR3 is 13 residues. Deletions cut 2 bases from V and 5 bases from J, with 7 bases between. CDR3 DNA sequence: TGTGCCAGCAGCTTATCGATTCACAATGAGCAGTTCTTC. The encoded protein is CASSLSIHNEQFF.

The rearrangement uses TRBV27 and TRBJ2-3, with 10 nucleotides matching TRBD2. From germline, CDR1 is MNHEY and CDR2 SMNVEV (reference sequence). The CDR3 length is 16 residues. Trimming cost V 6 bases and J 14 bases; bases outside gene matches: 20. CDR3 sequence reads: CASRTTGTSAHRYAYF. Here the CDR3 DNA reads TGTGCCAGCAGGACTACCGGGACTAGCGCGCACAGATACGCGTATTTT.

The chain has TRBV4-1 and TRBJ2-3, with no clear D. With 1 base removed from V and 14 bases from J, the gap between germline ends came to 16 bases. Germline CDR1 and CDR2: MGHRA and YSYEKL. The CDR3 covers 13 residues. The CDR3 loop is CASSQVVSGYPYF. The CDR3 DNA sequence: TGCGCCAGCAGCCAAGTTGTTTCTGGATACCCGTATTTT.

The genes are TRBV7-9 and TRBJ1-6; D ambiguous. The CDR3 consists of 14 residues. V lost 2 bases and J lost 5, with 7 bases in between. Germline V gives CDR1 SEHNR, CDR2 FQNEAQ (reference sequence). The CDR3 sequence: CASSLFGDNSPLHF. For the CDR3, the DNA is TGTGCCAGCAGCTTATTTGGGGATAATTCACCCCTCCACTTT.